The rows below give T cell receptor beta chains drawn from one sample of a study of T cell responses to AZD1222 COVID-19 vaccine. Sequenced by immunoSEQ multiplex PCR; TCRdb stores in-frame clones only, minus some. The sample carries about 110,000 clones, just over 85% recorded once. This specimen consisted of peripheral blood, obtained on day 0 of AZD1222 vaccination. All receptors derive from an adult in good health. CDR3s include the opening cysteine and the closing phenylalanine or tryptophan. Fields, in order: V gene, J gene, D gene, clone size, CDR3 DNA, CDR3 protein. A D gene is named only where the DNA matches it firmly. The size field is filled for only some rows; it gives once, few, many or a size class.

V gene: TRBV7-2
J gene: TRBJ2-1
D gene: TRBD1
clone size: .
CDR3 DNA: TGTGCCAGCAGCTCCCGGGACAGGGGGTCTGAGCAGTTCTTC
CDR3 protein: CASSSRDRGSEQFF

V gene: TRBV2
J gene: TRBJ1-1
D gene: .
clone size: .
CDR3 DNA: TGTGCCAGCAGATCCGTTTTAAACACTGAAGCTTTCTTT
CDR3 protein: CASRSVLNTEAFF

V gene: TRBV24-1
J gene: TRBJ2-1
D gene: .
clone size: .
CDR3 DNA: TGTGCCACCAGTAAGCCATATCTGGGTGAGCAGTTCTTC
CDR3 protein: CATSKPYLGEQFF

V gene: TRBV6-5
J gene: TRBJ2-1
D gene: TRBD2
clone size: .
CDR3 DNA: TGTGCCAGCAGTTACTCGAAACGGGGGGGCCCGGATGAGCAGTTCTTC
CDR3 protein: CASSYSKRGGPDEQFF

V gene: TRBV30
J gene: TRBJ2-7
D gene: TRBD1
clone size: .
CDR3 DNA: TGTGCCTGGGTAATCCCCCCCCAGGGACAGGGTGGTCGGCAGTACTTC
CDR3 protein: CAWVIPPQGQGGRQYF

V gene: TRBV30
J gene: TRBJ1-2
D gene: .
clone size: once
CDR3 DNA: TGTGCCTGGAACTTACAGGATCTGGGACGGTATGGCTACACCTTC
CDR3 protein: CAWNLQDLGRYGYTF

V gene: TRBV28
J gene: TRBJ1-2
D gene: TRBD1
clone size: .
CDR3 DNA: TGTGCCAGCTACCGACCGGGACAGGCTTTCTATGGCTACACCTTC
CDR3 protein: CASYRPGQAFYGYTF

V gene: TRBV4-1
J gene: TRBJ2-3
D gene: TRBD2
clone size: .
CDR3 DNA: TGCGCCAGCAGCCTCGAACCAGGACTAGCGGGGGACACGCAGTATTTT
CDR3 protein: CASSLEPGLAGDTQYF

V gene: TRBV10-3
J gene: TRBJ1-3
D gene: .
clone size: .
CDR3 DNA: TGTGCCAAGGGTTCTGGAAACACCATATATTTT
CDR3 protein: CAKGSGNTIYF

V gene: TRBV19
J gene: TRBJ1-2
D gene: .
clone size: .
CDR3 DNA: TGTGCCATCCGGACGGCGAACTATGGCTACACCTTC
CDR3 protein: CAIRTANYGYTF

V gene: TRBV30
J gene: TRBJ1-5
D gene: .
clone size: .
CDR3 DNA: TGTGCCTGGAGTGTGGGAGGGGACCAGCCCCAGCATTTT
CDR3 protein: CAWSVGGDQPQHF

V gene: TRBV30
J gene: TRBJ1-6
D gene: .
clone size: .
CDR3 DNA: TGTGCCTGGAGTGCGACCTATAATTCACCCCTCCACTTT
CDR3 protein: CAWSATYNSPLHF

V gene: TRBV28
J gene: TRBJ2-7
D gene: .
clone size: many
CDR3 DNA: TGTGCCAGCAGTACAGGGGGGGTCTACGAGCAGTACTTC
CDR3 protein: CASSTGGVYEQYF

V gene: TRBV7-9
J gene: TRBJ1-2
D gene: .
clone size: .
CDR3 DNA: TGTGCCAGCAGCGGAGGACAGACGAACTATGGCTACACCTTC
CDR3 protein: CASSGGQTNYGYTF

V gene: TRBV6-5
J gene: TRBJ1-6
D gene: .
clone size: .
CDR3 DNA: TGTGCCAGCAGTTACTCCCCGAGATGGTCACCCCTCCACTTT
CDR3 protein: CASSYSPRWSPLHF

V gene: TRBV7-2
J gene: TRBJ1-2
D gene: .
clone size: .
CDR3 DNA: TGTGCCAGCACCCCTCTTGGGGGTAGGTATGGCTACACCTTC
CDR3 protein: CASTPLGGRYGYTF

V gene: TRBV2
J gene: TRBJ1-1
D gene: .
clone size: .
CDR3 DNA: TGTGCCAGCAAACCTTTGAACACTGAAGCTTTCTTT
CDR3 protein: CASKPLNTEAFF

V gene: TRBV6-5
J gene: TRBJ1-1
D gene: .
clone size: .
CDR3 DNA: TGTGCCAGCAGTTACACTGAAGCTTTCTTT
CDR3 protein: CASSYTEAFF

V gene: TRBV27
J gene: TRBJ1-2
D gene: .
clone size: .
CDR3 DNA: TGTGCCAGCAGCACCCCCGGGACGTATGGCTACACCTTC
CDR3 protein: CASSTPGTYGYTF

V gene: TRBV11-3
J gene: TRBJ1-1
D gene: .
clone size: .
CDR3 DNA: TGTGCCAGCAGCTTAGAGGGGGGGAGAGAAGCTTTCTTT
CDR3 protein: CASSLEGGREAFF

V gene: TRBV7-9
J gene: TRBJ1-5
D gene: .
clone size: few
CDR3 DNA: TGTGCCAGCAGCTTAGGGGGGGGTCCCGTCGTGCCCCAGCATTTT
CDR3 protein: CASSLGGGPVVPQHF

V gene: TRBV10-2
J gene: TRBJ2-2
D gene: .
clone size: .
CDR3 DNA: TGCGCCAGCAGTGAGTCCAACACCGGGGAGCTGTTTTTT
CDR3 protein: CASSESNTGELFF

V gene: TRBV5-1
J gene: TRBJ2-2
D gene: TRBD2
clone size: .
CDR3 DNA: TGCGCCAGCAGCCCCGGAAGCGGGGGGGACTCGGGGGAGCTGTTTTTT
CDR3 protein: CASSPGSGGDSGELFF

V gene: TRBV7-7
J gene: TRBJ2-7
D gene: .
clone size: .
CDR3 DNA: TGTGCCAGCAGCTTGGGGGTAGGGGGGCCCTACGAGCAGTACTTC
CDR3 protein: CASSLGVGGPYEQYF

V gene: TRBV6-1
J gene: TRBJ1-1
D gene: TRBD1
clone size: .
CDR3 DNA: TGTGCCAGCAGTGAGACAGGGGTCCTACTAGGAGCTTTCTTT
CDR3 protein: CASSETGVLLGAFF

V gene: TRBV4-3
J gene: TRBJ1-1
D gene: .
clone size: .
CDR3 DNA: TGCGCCAGCAGCCACCGCTCGAACACTGAAGCTTTCTTT
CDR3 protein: CASSHRSNTEAFF

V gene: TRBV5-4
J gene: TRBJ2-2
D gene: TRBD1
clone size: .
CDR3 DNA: TGTGCCAGCAGCCGGTCAGGGGGCTCGTTTAACACCGGGGAGCTGTTTTTT
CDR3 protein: CASSRSGGSFNTGELFF